This passage covers 21 T cell receptor beta chains from one sample sequenced in a study of identical twins. From the 5' RACE reads, TCRdb called clonotypes with MiXCR, one entry per CDR3 protein. The table records fewer than 900,000 distinct CDR3 sequences, 15% to 20% of them present only once. The same data also went into a second study, on T cells expressing NK-cell markers.

The sequenced sample consisted of PBMCs. These receptors were collected from a woman younger than 30 in good health.

The chain recombines TRBV20-1 with TRBJ2-1, with D perhaps TRBD1 (6 bases). In germline, CDR1 is DFQATT, CDR2 SNEGSKA (reference sequence). Trimming took off 3 bases at V and 0 bases at J, with 15 bases between the two ends. CDR3 length equals 16 residues. The CDR3 DNA is TGCAGTGCTAGGTCTTTCGTGGACAGCTCCTACAATGAGCAGTTCTTC. It encodes CSARSFVDSSYNEQFF.

The CDR3 DNA reads TGTGCCAGCAGTTCGAGAAGTACAGGGGGCGCAGCCGGGGAGCTGTTTTTT. Translating gives CASSSRSTGGAAGELFF. V usage is TRBV6-5 and J usage is TRBJ2-2, with 9 bases aligning to TRBD1. This CDR3 contains 17 residues. Trimming removed 4 bases from V and 6 bases from J; junction bases left unmatched: 12. Germline V gene data show CDR1 as MNHEY and CDR2 as SVGAGI.

This clonotype was counted at least ten times. V usage is TRBV10-3 and J usage is TRBJ2-7, with 8 bases matching TRBD1. This CDR3 has 15 residues. Germline V gene lookup returns CDR1 ENHRY and CDR2 SYGVKD. V dropped 6 bases and J dropped 2; count of bases not matched to a gene: 9. CDR3 nucleotides: TGTGCCATCAGCCAGGGGGCGGCCGCAACCTACGAGCAGTACTTC. Amino acid sequence: CAISQGAAATYEQYF.

V usage is TRBV7-9 and J usage is TRBJ2-1; 8 bases align to TRBD2. Germline loops: CDR1 SEHNR, CDR2 FQNEAQ (reference sequence). V shed 1 base and J 14 bases; nucleotides not matched to a gene: 7. The CDR3 sequence is 13 residues long. The chain's CDR3 is CASSLETGGAKFF. The CDR3, as DNA: TGTGCCAGCAGCTTAGAGACGGGAGGGGCAAAGTTCTTC.

This clonotype was counted at least ten times. The V and J genes are TRBV29-1 and TRBJ2-5; 7 bases match TRBD1. Losses at the gene ends were 7 bases for V and 3 bases for J; bases not matched to a gene: 11. The germline V gene encodes CDR1 SQVTM and CDR2 ANQGSEA. The CDR3 covers 14 residues. The CDR3 DNA reads as TGCAGCGCCCAGGACAGGAAAAGGGAAGAGACCCAGTACTTC. It yields the protein CSAQDRKREETQYF.

As DNA, the CDR3 is TGCAGTGCAGGGACTAGCGGGATCCACCAAGAGACCCAGTACTTC. Its protein is CSAGTSGIHQETQYF. The chain couples TRBV20-1 to TRBJ2-5, with 13 bases lining up with TRBD2. Trimming took 6 bases from V and 0 from J; bases not matched to a gene: 4. Germline lookup yields CDR1 DFQATT and CDR2 SNEGSKA (reference sequence). The CDR3 totals 15 residues.

The chain is built from TRBV18 and TRBJ2-1, with 10 bases identical to TRBD1. CDR1 is KGHSH and CDR2 is LQKENI in the germline V gene. This CDR3 contains 16 residues. J lost 2 bases, V lost 3 bases, and 4 bases had no gene match. This CDR3 is CASSPLGTGAYNEQFF. CDR3 bases: TGTGCCAGCTCACCGCTTGGGACAGGGGCCTACAATGAGCAGTTCTTC.

The rearrangement links TRBV20-1 to TRBJ1-1; D gene uncertain. Trimming stripped 2 bases from V and 11 bases from J, with 21 bases between. The CDR3 length is 14 residues. CDR1 and CDR2 (germline): DFQATT, SNEGSKA (reference sequence). The CDR3 here is CSARSDGASGGAFF. In DNA form, the CDR3 reads TGCAGTGCTAGAAGTGATGGAGCCTCAGGAGGGGCTTTCTTT.

This chain links TRBV7-2 with TRBJ2-1; tentative D call: TRBD1 (5 bases). Per the germline V gene, CDR1 is SGHTA and CDR2 is FQGNSA. Trimming left V 5 bases short and J 8 bases short, with 13 bases between. This CDR3 has 13 amino acids. CDR3 nucleotide sequence: TGTGCCAGCAGCATAGGCAGGGCCCATGAGCAGTTCTTC. This sequence encodes CASSIGRAHEQFF. The variable domain in full, with the rest retrieved from reference TRBV7-2 and TRBJ2-1, is GAGVSQSPSNKVTEKGKDVELRCDPISGHTALYWYRQSLGQGLEFLIYFQGNSAPDKSGLPSDRFSAERTGGSVSTLTIQRTQQEDSAVYLCASSIGRAHEQFFGPGTRLTVL.

The chain links TRBV30 to TRBJ2-1; TRBD2 might be the D (5 bases). This CDR3 is built from 13 residues. V was trimmed by 7 bases and J by 1 base, leaving 11 bases between them. Germline CDR1 reads GTSNPN; CDR2 reads SVGIG (reference sequence). CDR3 loop: CASFGGSYNEQFF. Written as DNA, the CDR3 is TGTGCCTCTTTTGGAGGTTCCTACAATGAGCAGTTCTTC.

This clonotype appeared a single time. The V call is TRBV7-2, the J call TRBJ2-7; D assignment may be TRBD1 or TRBD2 (5 bases each). The length of the CDR3 is 15 residues. Germline values: CDR1 SGHTA, CDR2 FQGNSA. Between the trimmed V and J ends, which lost 1 base and 6 bases, there was a span of 16 bases. The CDR3 nucleotides are TGTGCCAGCAGCTTAGGTCGGGGACCTTATAGCGAGCAGTACTTC. It is translated as CASSLGRGPYSEQYF.

This clonotype turned up a few times. The chain is built from TRBV9 and TRBJ1-2; the match to TRBD1 covers 9 bases. Germline CDR1 SGDLS, CDR2 YYNGEE. The CDR3 has 16 amino acids. The trim removed 0 bases at V and 6 bases at J, leaving 9 bases unmatched. CDR3: CASSVALGQGSHGYTF. The CDR3 DNA reads TGTGCCAGCAGCGTAGCCCTAGGACAGGGGTCCCATGGCTACACCTTC.

The chain employs TRBV6-5 and TRBJ2-7, with 9 nucleotides matching TRBD1. The CDR3 length is 10 residues. Losses at the gene ends were 6 bases for V and 12 bases for J; bases not matched to a gene: 3. CDR1 is MNHEY and CDR2 is SVGAGI in the germline V gene. CDR3 DNA: TGTGCCAGCAGGGGACAGGGAACGTACTTC. Its protein product is CASRGQGTYF.

The V and J genes are TRBV15 and TRBJ1-5; no reliable D call. V was shortened by 3 bases and J by 0 bases, with 6 bases between the two germline ends. The CDR3 is 14 residues long. Germline values: CDR1 LNHNV, CDR2 YYDKDF (reference sequence). CDR3 sequence (DNA): TGTGCCACCAGCAGGACAAATAGCAATCAGCCCCAGCATTTT. It is translated as CATSRTNSNQPQHF.

This sequence joins TRBV7-9 and TRBJ1-1, with D unresolved. Trimming cost V 1 base and J 7 bases, with 13 bases left between them. The CDR3 has 14 residues. Germline assignment: CDR1 SEHNR and CDR2 FQNEAQ (reference sequence). CDR3: CASSLGPRTGEAFF. The CDR3 coding sequence is TGTGCCAGCAGCTTAGGTCCCAGAACCGGTGAAGCTTTCTTT. The variable domain in full, completed from reference TRBV7-9 and TRBJ1-1, reads DTGVSQNPRHKITKRGQNVTFRCDPISEHNRLYWYRQTLGQGPEFLTYFQNEAQLEKSRLLSDRFSAERPKGSFSTLEIQRTEQGDSAMYLCASSLGPRTGEAFFGQGTRLTVV.

This chain links TRBV4-3 with TRBJ2-1, with 10 bases aligning to TRBD2. J was trimmed by 7 bases and V by 0 bases; bases with no gene match: 6. Germline V CDR1 and CDR2: LGHNA, YSLEER. This CDR3 is built from 16 residues. The CDR3 DNA follows: TGCGCCAGCAGCCAAGACCGGAGCGGGAGGGGGAATGAGCAGTTCTTC. Protein sequence: CASSQDRSGRGNEQFF.

The CDR3 reads CASRPWTGGTDNEQFF. In DNA, the CDR3 is TGTGCCAGCAGACCGTGGACAGGGGGTACCGACAATGAGCAGTTCTTC. The chain recombines TRBV11-3 with TRBJ2-1; 10 positions agree with TRBD1. The CDR3 has 16 residues. Trimming cost V 6 bases and J 5 bases; bases outside gene matches: 10. The germline V gene has CDR1 SGHNT and CDR2 YENEEA.

Notes on this clonotype: This could be a read error, since a much larger clone is one nucleotide away. The CDR3 does not end in the conserved phenylalanine or tryptophan, so this is likely a read error. The chain carries TRBV20-1 and TRBJ2-3; TRBD2 matches 8 bases. Trimming took 3 bases from V and 5 from J; bases not matched to a gene: 10. Per the germline V gene, CDR1 is DFQATT and CDR2 is SNEGSKA (reference sequence). The CDR3 spans 15 residues. The CDR3 sequence is CSASGPGGLVDTQYV. The CDR3 nucleotides are TGCAGTGCTAGCGGGCCGGGGGGGCTGGTAGATACGCAGTATGTT.

Notes on this clonotype: A read error may account for a junction end that differs from germline. The chain is built from TRBV27 and TRBJ2-5; the D gene is possibly TRBD2 (6 bases). The CDR3 sequence is 13 residues long. In germline, CDR1 is MNHEY, CDR2 SMNVEV (reference sequence). The CDR3 spells CTSSPRDSETQYF. CDR3 coding DNA: TGTACCAGCAGTCCGAGGGACTCTGAGACCCAGTACTTC.

This clonotype appeared a few times. The chain uses TRBV10-3 and TRBJ2-2, with D perhaps matching TRBD1 (5 bases). There are 16 residues in the CDR3. Trimming stripped 3 bases from V and 5 bases from J, with 16 bases between. Germline V gene lookup returns CDR1 ENHRY and CDR2 SYGVKD. CDR3 region: CAISEELAPGTGELFF. CDR3 sequence (DNA): TGTGCCATCAGTGAAGAATTAGCCCCAGGGACCGGGGAGCTGTTTTTT.

This clonotype was counted only a few times. The chain joins TRBV12-3 or TRBV12-4 to TRBJ1-1; D is unclear. This CDR3 is built from 11 residues. V shed 8 bases and J shed 7 bases, with 11 bases lying between them. CDR3 nucleotide sequence: TGTGCCAGCCGCTTGGCGGGTGAAGCTTTCTTT. This encodes CASRLAGEAFF.